Sequencing of this T cell receptor (beta chain) was carried out in a study of blood T cells in healthy people across ages. The second PCR ran roughly 6 to 11 cycles with a sample-barcoded 5' primer and J-beta primers. MiXCR was run by TCRdb on the 5' RACE reads, yielding one entry per CDR3 protein. This sample yields 1.5 million to 2 million distinct CDR3 sequences, of which roughly 30% are seen a single time; around 7.7% belongs to the top ten. The V segment lost 3 bases and the J segment 2 bases; nucleotides outside the gene matches: 6. The CDR3 has 15 amino acids. CDR1 KGHDR and CDR2 SFDVKD come from the germline V gene. This clonotype was counted many times.

J is TRBJ2-7 and V is TRBV24-1; TRBD1 aligns across 7 bases. Sequencing used blood. This TCR was recovered from a woman aged 25 to 39 in good health. DNA for the CDR3: TGTGCCACCAGTGATCCTAACAGGGGAACCTACGAGCAGTACTTC. Translated: CATSDPNRGTYEQYF.